This passage covers 22 T cell receptor beta chains from one sample sequenced in a study of blood T cells in healthy people across ages. Next came a second PCR, run for roughly 6 to 11 cycles, which used a sample-barcoded 5' primer along with a J-beta primer mix. TCRdb reanalysed the 5' RACE reads using MiXCR and keeps one entry per CDR3 protein. The table has over a million distinct CDR3 sequences, about 40% seen once. Input material: blood. The receptors derive from a woman aged 18-29 years in good health.

V and J are TRBV20-1 and TRBJ2-6; 15 positions match TRBD2. The germline V gene encodes CDR1 DFQATT and CDR2 SNEGSKA (reference sequence). V lost 2 bases and J lost 0; bases outside the gene matches: 14. The CDR3 is 22 residues long. The CDR3 bases are TGCAGTGCTAGACACGATCCGGGACTAGCGGGGGGAACATACTCTGGGGCCAACGTCCTGACTTTC. This sequence encodes CSARHDPGLAGGTYSGANVLTF.

The rearrangement uses TRBV20-1 and TRBJ2-1; 8 positions agree with TRBD2. V shed 4 bases, J shed 0 bases, and the junction held 5 bases outside the gene matches. Germline V CDR1 and CDR2: DFQATT, SNEGSKA (reference sequence). This CDR3 has 15 residues. The DNA of the CDR3 is TGCAGTGCTACCCCGGGAGGGAGCTCCTACAATGAGCAGTTCTTC. This gives the protein CSATPGGSSYNEQFF.

In this sample, this clonotype turned up a few times. The rearrangement uses TRBV12-3 or TRBV12-4 and TRBJ2-5; D ambiguous. This CDR3 has 14 residues. V was shortened by 0 bases and J by 0 bases, with 5 bases between the two germline ends. The CDR3: CASSLARYQETQYF. The DNA of the CDR3 is TGTGCCAGCAGTTTAGCCAGGTACCAAGAGACCCAGTACTTC.

In the case of this clonotype: The junction differs from germline at one of its ends, possibly a read error. V and J are TRBV20-1 and TRBJ1-1; D perhaps matches TRBD1 (5 bases). Germline CDR1 and CDR2: DFQATT and SNEGSKA (reference sequence). The CDR3 has 15 residues. In nucleotides, the CDR3 is TGCAGTGCTAGCCCGCAGCGGACAATGAATACTGAAGCTTTCTTT. It codes for CSASPQRTMNTEAFF.

The chain employs TRBV14 and TRBJ1-4; TRBD1 aligns across 7 bases. J lost 6 bases, V lost 3 bases, and 10 bases had no gene match. This CDR3 contains 16 residues. Germline-derived CDR1 and CDR2 are SGHDN and FVKESK. Written as DNA, the CDR3 is TGTGCCAGCAGCCACGCGTCCGGGACAGAGGATGAAAAACTGTTTTTT. Amino acids: CASSHASGTEDEKLFF.

This clonotype was observed at least ten times. The CDR3 DNA reads as TGTGCCAGCAGCTCCAGACTTGAGAGCACAGATACGCAGTATTTT. Protein product: CASSSRLESTDTQYF. This chain uses TRBV7-9 with TRBJ2-3; D gene unclear. Trimming removed 4 bases at V and 0 bases at J, with 11 bases between. Germline assignment: CDR1 SEHNR and CDR2 FQNEAQ (reference sequence). This CDR3 has 15 residues. Full variable domain (rest looked up from reference TRBV7-9 and TRBJ2-3): DTGVSQNPRHKITKRGQNVTFRCDPISEHNRLYWYRQTLGQGPEFLTYFQNEAQLEKSRLLSDRFSAERPKGSFSTLEIQRTEQGDSAMYLCASSSRLESTDTQYFGPGTRLTVL.

The rearrangement joins TRBV20-1 to TRBJ2-1; D is unresolved. This CDR3 has 13 residues. Germline V gene lookup returns CDR1 DFQATT and CDR2 SNEGSKA (reference sequence). V was cut by 6 bases and J by 1 base, with 10 bases left in between. The CDR3: CSAGRASYNEQFF. In DNA form, the CDR3 reads TGCAGTGCCGGACGGGCGTCCTACAATGAGCAGTTCTTC.

The gene calls are TRBV6-2 or TRBV6-3 and TRBJ2-7; TRBD2 matches 13 bases. Per germline, CDR1 MNHEY and CDR2 SVGEGT. This CDR3 region has 16 residues. The V segment lost 6 bases and the J segment 7 bases; nucleotides outside the gene matches: 12. CDR3 in amino acids: CASSPGTSGMGNEQYF. The CDR3 coding sequence is TGTGCCAGCAGCCCGGGGACTAGCGGGATGGGTAATGAGCAGTACTTC.

J is TRBJ2-1 and V is TRBV20-1, with TRBD2 identical over 8 bases. CDR3 length: 14 amino acids. V dropped 0 bases and J dropped 6; count of bases not matched to a gene: 4. Germline-derived CDR1 and CDR2 are DFQATT and SNEGSKA (reference sequence). The CDR3 nucleotides read TGCAGTGCTAGAGATCCGCTAGCGGGCAATGAGCAGTTCTTC. It specifies CSARDPLAGNEQFF.

This clonotype was counted at least ten times. The chain has TRBV3-1 and TRBJ1-6, with TRBD1 matching 9 bases. CDR3 size: 14 residues. From germline, CDR1 is LGHDT and CDR2 YNNKEL (reference sequence). With V trimmed by 3 bases and J by 6 bases, 0 bases remained unmatched. CDR3 residues: CASSQDRGNSPLHF. CDR3 bases: TGTGCCAGCAGCCAGGACAGGGGTAATTCACCCCTCCACTTT.

This clonotype occurred a few times. One end of the junction is discordant with germline, which a read error may explain. The genes are TRBV10-3 and TRBJ2-6, with 8 bases lining up with TRBD1. Looked up from germline, CDR1 is ENHRY and CDR2 is SYGVKD. This CDR3 region has 19 residues. CDR3 region: CAISEDGQGLLSGANVLTF. CDR3 nucleotide sequence: TGTGCTATCAGTGAGGACGGACAGGGCCTTTTGAGCGGGGCCAACGTCCTGACTTTC.

This clonotype appeared a few times. The chain employs TRBV12-3 or TRBV12-4 and TRBJ1-5, with D maybe TRBD1 (5 bases). The CDR3 length is 14 residues. For the CDR3, the DNA is TGTGCGGGAGTTGGGACGGCTGCCAATCAGCCCCAGCATTTT. This codes for CAGVGTAANQPQHF.

Many counts were recorded for this clonotype. The chain couples TRBV6-6 to TRBJ2-1; no firm D call. Germline lookup yields CDR1 MNHNY and CDR2 SVGAGI (reference sequence). The CDR3 contains 14 residues. With 5 bases removed from V and 10 bases from J, the gap between germline ends came to 18 bases. The CDR3 sequence is CASSPPTPTGEQFF. The CDR3, as DNA: TGTGCCAGCAGTCCCCCGACCCCTACTGGGGAGCAGTTCTTC.

This clonotype was seen more than once but under ten times. CDR3 protein: CAISESKENQPQHF. The DNA of the CDR3 is TGTGCCATCAGTGAGTCGAAGGAGAATCAGCCCCAGCATTTT. The chain carries TRBV10-3 and TRBJ1-5, with D hard to call. Germline CDR1 ENHRY, CDR2 SYGVKD. Trimming shortened V by 0 bases and J by 4 bases, and 7 bases separated the two germline ends. This CDR3 has 14 amino acids.

The chain links TRBV20-1 to TRBJ1-2, with 7 bases that match TRBD1. Losses at the gene ends were 5 bases for V and 6 bases for J; bases not matched to a gene: 6. The CDR3 has 12 amino acids. Germline CDR1 and CDR2: DFQATT and SNEGSKA (reference sequence). The CDR3 nucleotides read TGCAGTGCTGAAATGACAGGGAATGGCTACACCTTC. It is translated as CSAEMTGNGYTF.

This clonotype has a handful of counts. The chain employs TRBV28 and TRBJ2-1; possible D gene TRBD2, 6 bases. This CDR3 region has 15 residues. V was trimmed by 6 bases and J by 1 base, leaving 13 bases between them. Germline-derived CDR1 and CDR2 are MDHEN and SYDVKM. The CDR3 bases are TGTGCCAGCAGGCACCGGGACTTATCCTACAATGAGCAGTTCTTC. It encodes CASRHRDLSYNEQFF.

This chain connects TRBV5-1 to TRBJ2-5; either TRBD1 or TRBD2 may fit D (5 bases each). The CDR3 is made up of 14 amino acids. Trimming cost V 7 bases and J 2 bases, with 15 bases left between them. The germline V gene encodes CDR1 SGHRS and CDR2 YFSETQ. CDR3 coding DNA: TGCGCCAGCTCCCGAGGGGCAGGGCAAGAGACCCAGTACTTC. Amino acids: CASSRGAGQETQYF.

V usage is TRBV29-1 and J usage is TRBJ2-1, with TRBD2 matching over 14 bases. The CDR3 runs to 15 residues. Germline V gene lookup returns CDR1 SQVTM and CDR2 ANQGSEA. The V and J ends lost 6 bases and 8 bases, in that order; junction bases with no gene match: 9. The CDR3 sequence: CSVDGTSGSLDEQFF. CDR3 in DNA: TGCAGCGTCGACGGGACTAGCGGGAGTCTTGATGAGCAGTTCTTC.

This clonotype was seen more than once but under ten times. V usage is TRBV12-3 or TRBV12-4 and J usage is TRBJ2-5, with a possible D match to TRBD1 (6 bases). The CDR3 contains 13 residues. Trimming pared 5 bases from V and 5 bases from J, leaving 12 bases between. DNA of the CDR3: TGTGCCAGCAGTCCGGGACACCTGGAGACCCAGTACTTC. As protein: CASSPGHLETQYF.

The gene calls are TRBV28 and TRBJ1-6; D perhaps matches TRBD1 (6 bases). Germline values: CDR1 MDHEN, CDR2 SYDVKM. The CDR3 runs 14 residues. V shed 6 bases and J shed 9 bases, with 15 bases lying between them. This CDR3 is CASSRQVGGSPLHF. As DNA, the CDR3 is TGTGCCAGCAGCCGACAGGTCGGAGGTTCACCCCTCCACTTT.

J is TRBJ1-2 and V is TRBV7-3, with D possibly TRBD1 on 6 matching bases. This CDR3 contains 13 residues. CDR1 is SGHTA, CDR2 FQGTGA, per germline. Trimming took 5 bases from V and 6 from J, leaving 13 bases between them. CDR3 nucleotide sequence: TGTGCCAGCAGCGGGTTGGGACAAAATGGCTACACCTTC. Its translation: CASSGLGQNGYTF.

This clonotype was observed a few times. Mismatch with germline at one junction end may stem from a read error. The CDR3 nucleotides read TGCGCCAGCAGCCCCCGGCGGCTTAACACTGAAGCTTTCTTT. Its protein product is CASSPRRLNTEAFF. The chain employs TRBV11-2 and TRBJ1-1; D remains ambiguous. There are 14 residues in the CDR3. Germline-derived CDR1 and CDR2 are SGHAT and FQNNGV.